This entry features one TCR beta chain sequence. Germline V gives CDR1 LNHDA, CDR2 SQIVND (reference sequence). This CDR3 region has 15 residues. V lost 5 bases, J lost 1 base, and 5 bases stayed unmatched. This specimen belongs to a study of control samples from healthy donors and cancer patients. Some clones are missing from TCRdb's copy, which holds only in-frame ones; the method was immunoSEQ multiplex PCR. The data contain around 130,000 clones, about 95% of them seen just once; the ten biggest clones take up about 3.5%. This receptor was taken from a man younger than 45 in good health. The chain has TRBV19 and TRBJ1-1; 9 nucleotides align to TRBD1. Sequenced: blood. CDR3 in DNA: TGTGCCAGTAGTTTACGGACAGGGGCGAACACTGAAGCTTTCTTT. Translation gives CASSLRTGANTEAFF. The variable domain in full, with the rest retrieved from reference TRBV19 and TRBJ1-1, is DGGITQSPKYLFRKEGQNVTLSCEQNLNHDAMYWYRQDPGQGLRLIYYSQIVNDFQKGDIAEGYSVSREKKESFPLTVTSAQKNPTAFYLCASSLRTGANTEAFFGQGTRLTVV.